This T cell receptor beta chain was sequenced during a study of T cells in narcolepsy. As for the study in general: Patients with NT1 or NT2 and healthy control donors were enrolled. Study-level points and caveats: Same-patient CSF and blood CD4+ T cell clonotypes included HCRT-specific and TRIB2-specific autoreactive ones. Autoreactive clonotypes reportedly recurred in blood of same and different patients, not controls.

The germline V and J ends were trimmed by 1 base and 2 bases, with 12 bases remaining between them. Germline V gene data show CDR1 as MNHEY and CDR2 as SMNVEV (reference sequence). There are 15 residues in the CDR3. The assay was immunoSEQ multiplex PCR, and TCRdb's table has in-frame clones only and misses some. The sample carries about 30,000 clones, around 83% recorded once. On this clone itself: Its antigen is not identified.

What was sequenced was CD45RA- memory CD4+ T cells from PBMCs. The sequence was obtained from a human donor with narcolepsy. The chain links TRBV27 to TRBJ2-7; D gene uncertain. In DNA, the CDR3 is TGTGCCAGCAGTTTATTGTTCGGTGCTCCCTACGAGCAGTACTTC. Translation: CASSLLFGAPYEQYF.